Sequencing of this T cell receptor (beta chain) was carried out in a study of molecular identifiers for immune sequencing clone quantification. Across the whole study: RNA, taken in replicates from around 20,000 or 100,000 naive CD8 cells, was split five ways, with four sequenced.

Naive CD8 T cells, phenotype CD8+CD4-CCR7+CD45RA+, were sorted. Between the trimmed V and J ends, which lost 5 bases and 4 bases, there was a span of 18 bases. Germline V lookup: CDR1 SEHNR, CDR2 FQNEAQ (reference sequence). CDR3 length equals 17 residues. TCRdb independently ran MiXCR on the PCR reads; one entry per CDR3 protein. The table has over 600,000 distinct CDR3 sequences, 15% to 20% seen once; the top ten hold roughly 0.83%. This clonotype was detected many times. Sequenced sample: naive CD8+ T cells from blood, with Jurkat cell RNA spiked in. The subset is: FACS-sorted CD8+CD4-CCR7+CD45RA+ naive T cells. V usage is TRBV7-9 and J usage is TRBJ1-6; TRBD1 might be the D (5 bases). The TCR originated in a human donor in good health. Some libraries in this study had Jurkat cell RNA spiked in. The CDR3 here is CASSRNTGRAYNSPLHF. DNA of the CDR3: TGTGCCAGCAGCCGAAATACAGGCCGCGCTTATAATTCACCCCTCCACTTT. Based on the CDR3 plus reference TRBV7-9 and TRBJ1-6, the full variable domain is DTGVSQNPRHKITKRGQNVTFRCDPISEHNRLYWYRQTLGQGPEFLTYFQNEAQLEKSRLLSDRFSAERPKGSFSTLEIQRTEQGDSAMYLCASSRNTGRAYNSPLHFGNGTRLTVT.